These 3 T cell receptor beta chains share one sample of origin, sequenced in a study of blood T cell repertoires in COVID-19. TCRdb's table, derived via immunoSEQ multiplex PCR, lists solely in-frame clones and lacks some. The profile shows 250,000 or so clones, around 85% of them singletons. The sequenced sample consisted of peripheral blood. The receptors stem from a man older than 75 with acute or convalescent COVID-19.

CDR3 bases: TGTGCCAGTAATAATCGGCGGGGGAATCAGCCCCAGCATTTT. Amino acids: CASNNRRGNQPQHF. V and J are TRBV19 and TRBJ1-5; D is possibly TRBD1 (5 bases). The CDR3 contains 14 residues. The V gene lost 7 bases and the J gene lost 4 bases, with 14 bases spanning the gap. Germline CDR1 is LNHDA and CDR2 is SQIVND (reference sequence).

This CDR3 reads CASRRDRAPYGYTF. As DNA, the CDR3 is TGTGCCAGCAGACGCGACAGGGCGCCCTATGGCTACACCTTC. The chain recombines TRBV28 with TRBJ1-2; 7 bases align to TRBD1. Per germline, CDR1 MDHEN and CDR2 SYDVKM. V gave up 6 bases and J gave up 4 bases; unmatched junction bases: 8. CDR3 length: 14 amino acids.

This chain connects TRBV9 to TRBJ1-5; perhaps TRBD1 as D (6 bases). The CDR3 length is 14 residues. The germline gives CDR1 SGDLS, CDR2 YYNGEE. V gave up 3 bases and J gave up 4 bases, with 11 bases separating them. The CDR3 DNA reads TGTGCCAGCAGCGAGGGACATTCGAATCAGCCCCAGCATTTT. As protein: CASSEGHSNQPQHF.